This T cell receptor (beta chain) was sequenced in a study of cytomegalovirus exposure and HLA in healthy donors. The J segment lost 3 bases and the V segment lost 5 bases, leaving 14 bases of the junction unmatched. The CDR3 length is 18 residues. CDR1 is LNHDA and CDR2 is SQIVND in the germline V gene (reference sequence). General study points: V- and J-gene trimming in TCR beta was tied to a missense DCLRE1C variant by an analysis performed later.

This PCR relied on a set of 60 Vbeta primers and 13 Jbeta primers. The method was immunoSEQ multiplex PCR; TCRdb's version includes in-frame clones alone and lacks a portion of them. This sample has more than 90,000 clones; roughly 80% occur once, and the top ten carry about 2%. Concerning this clone: The antigen is unknown.

This sequence joins TRBV19 and TRBJ2-3; 10 bases are a match to TRBD1. Input material: PBMCs. The receptor was isolated from a man aged 40-49 years in good health and CMV-seronegative. The CDR3 is CASSFFHGTGVETDTQYF. In nucleotides, the CDR3 is TGTGCCAGTAGTTTCTTCCACGGGACAGGGGTGGAGACAGATACGCAGTATTTT.